This TCR beta chain is drawn from a study of response to subunit inactivated influenza vaccine. Overall study results and limits: The authors proposed limited new T cell recruitment per seasonal influenza vaccination.

In this sample, this clonotype turned up many times. No antigen is known for it. V lost 0 bases to trimming and J lost 4 bases; unmatched junction nucleotides: 3. CDR3 length: 15 residues. Germline CDR1 reads SGDLS; CDR2 reads YYNGEE. TCRdb reprocessed the RT-PCR reads with MiXCR, giving one entry per CDR3 protein. The sample has 530,000 or so distinct CDR3 sequences, 12% seen once. The genes are TRBV9 and TRBJ2-1; TRBD1 matches at 8 bases. Sequencing was performed on PBMCs from blood, taken on the day of vaccination. This receptor was obtained from a man in his fifties or sixties who received an inactivated influenza vaccine. This chain's CDR3 is CASSVGQGAYNEQFF. CDR3 sequence (DNA): TGTGCCAGCAGCGTAGGGCAGGGGGCTTACAATGAGCAGTTCTTC. The entire variable domain, with the rest obtained from reference TRBV9 and TRBJ2-1, is as follows: DSGVTQTPKHLITATGQRVTLRCSPRSGDLSVYWYQQSLDQGLQFLIQYYNGEERAKGNILERFSAQQFPDLHSELNLSSLELGDSALYFCASSVGQGAYNEQFFGPGTRLTVL.